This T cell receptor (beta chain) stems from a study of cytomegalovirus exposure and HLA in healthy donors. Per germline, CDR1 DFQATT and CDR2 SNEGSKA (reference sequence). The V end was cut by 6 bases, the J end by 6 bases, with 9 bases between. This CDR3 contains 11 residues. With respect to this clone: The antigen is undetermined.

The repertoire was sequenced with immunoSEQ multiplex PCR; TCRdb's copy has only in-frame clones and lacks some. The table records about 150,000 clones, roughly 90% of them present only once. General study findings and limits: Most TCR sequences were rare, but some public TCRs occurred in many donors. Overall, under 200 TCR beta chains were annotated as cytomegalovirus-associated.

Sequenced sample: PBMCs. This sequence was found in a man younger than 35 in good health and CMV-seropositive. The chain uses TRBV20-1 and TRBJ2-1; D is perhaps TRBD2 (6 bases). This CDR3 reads CSARLVNEQFF. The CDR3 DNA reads TGCAGTGCCAGACTAGTCAATGAGCAGTTCTTC.